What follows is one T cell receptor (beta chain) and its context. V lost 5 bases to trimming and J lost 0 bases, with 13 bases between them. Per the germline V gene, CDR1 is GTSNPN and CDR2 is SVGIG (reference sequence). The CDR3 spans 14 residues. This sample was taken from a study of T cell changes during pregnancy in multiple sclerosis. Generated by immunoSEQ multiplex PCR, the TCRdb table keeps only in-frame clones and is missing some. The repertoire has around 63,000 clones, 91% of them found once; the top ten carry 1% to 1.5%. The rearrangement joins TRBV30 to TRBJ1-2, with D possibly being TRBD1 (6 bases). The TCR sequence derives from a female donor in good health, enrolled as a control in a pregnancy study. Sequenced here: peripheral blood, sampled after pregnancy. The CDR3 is CAWLGGGTNYGYTF. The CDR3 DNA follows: TGTGCCTGGCTTGGGGGCGGAACTAACTATGGCTACACCTTC.